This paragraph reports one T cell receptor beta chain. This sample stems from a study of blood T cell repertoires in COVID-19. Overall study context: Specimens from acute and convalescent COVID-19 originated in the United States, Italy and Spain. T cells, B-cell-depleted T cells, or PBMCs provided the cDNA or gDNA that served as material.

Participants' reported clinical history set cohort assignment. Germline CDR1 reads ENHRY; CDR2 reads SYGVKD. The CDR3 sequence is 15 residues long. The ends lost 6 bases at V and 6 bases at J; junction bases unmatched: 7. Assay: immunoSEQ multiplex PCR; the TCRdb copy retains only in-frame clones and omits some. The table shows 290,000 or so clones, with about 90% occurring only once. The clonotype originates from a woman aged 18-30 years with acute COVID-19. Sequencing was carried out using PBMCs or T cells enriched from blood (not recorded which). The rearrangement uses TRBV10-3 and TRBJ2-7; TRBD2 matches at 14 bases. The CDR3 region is CAISPGLAGVGEQYF. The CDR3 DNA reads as TGTGCCATCAGCCCGGGACTAGCGGGAGTCGGCGAGCAGTACTTC.